This is a list of T cell receptor beta chains from one sample in a study of blood T cells in healthy people across ages. TCRdb re-called the 5' RACE reads through MiXCR, storing one row per CDR3 protein. The sample contains about a million distinct CDR3 sequences, around two fifths of which appear only once. The sample was blood. Receptors were obtained from a young man in good health. The CDR3 runs from the conserved cysteine through the conserved F or W.

j_call,v_call,cdr3_aa
TRBJ2-5,TRBV20-1,CSAKRTGGVEETQYF
TRBJ2-5,TRBV5-1,CASSQPERGNTETQYF
TRBJ2-2,TRBV7-9,CASSPLRRGQSNTGELFF
TRBJ2-7,TRBV7-9,CASSRGGWEQYF
TRBJ1-6,TRBV12-3/TRBV12-4,CASSHAGGSYNSPLHF
NA,TRBV6-5,CASSYSPLVGGIYNEQYF
TRBJ2-3,TRBV11-2,CASSLGGLDTQYF
TRBJ2-1,TRBV10-3,CVISEPQGSYNEQFF
TRBJ1-1,TRBV6-2/TRBV6-3,CASSYGRRGAAEAFF
TRBJ1-1,TRBV12-3/TRBV12-4,CASSLGQKGTEAFF
TRBJ1-1,TRBV7-2,CASNQTTVNTEAFF
TRBJ1-1,TRBV25-1,CASSEHRGSGATFF
TRBJ2-5,TRBV6-2/TRBV6-3,CASTAGGLPYNEQYF
TRBJ2-3,TRBV2,CASNPDGAFTDTQYF
TRBJ1-1,TRBV27,CASSPGGTGNEAFF
TRBJ1-5,TRBV6-1,CASSEREGTSNQPQHF
TRBJ2-1,TRBV29-1,CSVQRGRDEQFF
TRBJ2-1,TRBV29-1,CSVHGDLAESSYNEQFF
TRBJ1-6,TRBV6-1,CASSEATGNSPLHF
TRBJ2-2,TRBV9,CASSVASPGYGELFF
TRBJ1-6,TRBV4-3,CASSQESDSPLHF
TRBJ1-1,TRBV4-3,CASSQGRNTEAFF
TRBJ2-2,TRBV7-2,CASSFAPGTSLTGELFF
TRBJ2-2,TRBV24-1,CATSDDTGELFF
TRBJ1-5,TRBV27,CASSPRGPGNQPQHF
NA,TRBV4-3,CASSQDLSRASGTVYNEQYF
TRBJ1-1,TRBV18,CASSPSGGRDTGVRYTEAFF
TRBJ1-2,TRBV2,CASSARTSNYGYTF
TRBJ2-1,TRBV7-7,CASSLRTDYNEQFF
TRBJ1-1,TRBV5-1,CASSSEAVNTEAFF
TRBJ1-1,TRBV9,CASSVSEASTEAFF
TRBJ1-2,TRBV5-6,CASSLVAENYGYTF
TRBJ2-2,TRBV20-1,CSARTHSGWTGELFF
TRBJ2-1,TRBV12-3/TRBV12-4,CASSLETGDYNEQFF
TRBJ1-6,TRBV20-1,CSARDSGGSYNSPLHF
TRBJ1-2,TRBV20-1,CSARDGTGRRTF
TRBJ2-1,TRBV20-1,CSARAGDYSYNEQFF
TRBJ2-2,TRBV10-3,CATRTGGPGELFF
TRBJ2-2,TRBV7-8,CASSSTGGRTGELFF
TRBJ2-5,TRBV3-1,CASHSTYQGTQYF